This T cell receptor (beta chain) was captured by sequencing in a study of PD-L1 blockade in urothelial cancer. General study findings and limits: Lower pretreatment blood TCR clonality, under the median, predicted better survival, researchers reported.

Sample time point: peripheral blood 6 weeks after treatment start. Looked up from germline, CDR1 is SGHRS and CDR2 is YFSETQ. Trimming removed 4 bases from V and 0 bases from J; junction bases left unmatched: 7. The CDR3 sequence is 17 residues long. TCR analog templates of synthetic origin were spiked into each PCR. Assay: immunoSEQ multiplex PCR; the TCRdb copy retains only in-frame clones and omits some. This sample has about 120,000 clones; about 89% occur once, and the top ten carry over 1.5%. This clone was picked up a small number of times. The antigen is undetermined. The chain uses TRBV5-1 and TRBJ2-6; 7 nucleotides match TRBD1. This TCR was sampled from a man aged 60-69 years with urothelial cancer. Material: PBMCs, obtained around atezolizumab (anti-PD-L1) treatment. The CDR3 DNA reads as TGCGCCAGCAGCCCCCCGGGACAGTACTCTGGGGCCAACGTCCTGACTTTC. Its translation is CASSPPGQYSGANVLTF.